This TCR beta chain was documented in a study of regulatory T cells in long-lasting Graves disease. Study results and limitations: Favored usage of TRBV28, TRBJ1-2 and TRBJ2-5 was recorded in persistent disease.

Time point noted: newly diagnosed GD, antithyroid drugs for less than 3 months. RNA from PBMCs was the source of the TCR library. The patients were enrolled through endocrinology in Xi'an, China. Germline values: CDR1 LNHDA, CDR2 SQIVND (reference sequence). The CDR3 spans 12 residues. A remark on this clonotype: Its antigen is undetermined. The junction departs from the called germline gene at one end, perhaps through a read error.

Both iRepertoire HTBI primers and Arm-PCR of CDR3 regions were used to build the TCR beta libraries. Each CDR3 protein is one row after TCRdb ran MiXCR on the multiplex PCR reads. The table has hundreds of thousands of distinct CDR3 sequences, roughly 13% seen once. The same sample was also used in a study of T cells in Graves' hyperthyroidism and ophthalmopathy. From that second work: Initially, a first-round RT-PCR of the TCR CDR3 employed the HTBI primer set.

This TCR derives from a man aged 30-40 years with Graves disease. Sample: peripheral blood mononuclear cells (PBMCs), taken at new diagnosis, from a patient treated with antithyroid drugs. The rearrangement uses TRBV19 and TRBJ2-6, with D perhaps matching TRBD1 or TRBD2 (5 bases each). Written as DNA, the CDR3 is TGTGCCAGTAATCCCGGGGCCAGCGTCCTGACTTTC. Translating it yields CASNPGASVLTF.